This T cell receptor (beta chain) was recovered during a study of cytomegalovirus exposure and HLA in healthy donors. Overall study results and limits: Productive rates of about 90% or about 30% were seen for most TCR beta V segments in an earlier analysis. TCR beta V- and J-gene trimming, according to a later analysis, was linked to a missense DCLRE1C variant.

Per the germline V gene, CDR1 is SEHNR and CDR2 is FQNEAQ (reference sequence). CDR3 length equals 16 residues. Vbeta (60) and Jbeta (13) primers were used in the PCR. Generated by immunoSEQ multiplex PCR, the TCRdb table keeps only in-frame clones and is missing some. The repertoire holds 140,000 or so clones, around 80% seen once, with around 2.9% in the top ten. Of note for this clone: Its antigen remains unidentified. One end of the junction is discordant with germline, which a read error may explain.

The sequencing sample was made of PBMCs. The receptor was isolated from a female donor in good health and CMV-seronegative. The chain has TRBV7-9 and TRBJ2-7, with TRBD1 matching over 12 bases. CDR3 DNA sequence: TGTTCCAGCAGCTTTGGGACAGGGGGCATTGAGTACGAGCAGTACTTC. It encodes CSSSFGTGGIEYEQYF.